This T cell receptor beta chain came from a study of T cells in Graves' hyperthyroidism and ophthalmopathy (dated 2019 in TCRdb). With regard to the full study: Peripheral blood was sampled at the time of initial diagnosis, prior to any treatment. A discovery cohort of roughly 100 patients, roughly 45 with Graves' ophthalmopathy and approximately 57 with stable Graves' hyperthyroidism, was used to find distinguishing TCR V-J signatures. In roughly six Graves' hyperthyroidism patients, the study also compared T-cell repertoires from thyroid tissue with T-cell repertoires from blood. The paper describes TCR Vbeta CDR3 sequencing of 135 peripheral blood samples, made up of 43 ophthalmopathy patients, more than 70 hyperthyroidism patients and 17 progressor patients. After blood sampling, hyperthyroidism patients were treated with methimazole at a starting dose of 30 mg daily, and ophthalmopathy patients were treated with high-dose intravenous methylprednisolone. The 90 to 100 discovery patients were randomly divided into training and test sets at a 7:3 ratio. Whether ophthalmopathy could be predicted prospectively was tested in an independent validation cohort made up of approximately 19 hyperthyroidism patients plus 17 patients who later progressed to ophthalmopathy.

V drops 6 bases and J drops 4 bases, leaving 18 bases in between. Inclusive of the bounding cysteine and phenylalanine, the CDR3 is 15 residues long. Here the CDR3 DNA is all that survives: 45 bases in frame from base 1. TCR beta CDR3 regions were amplified from RNA transcripts. The TCR CDR3 was subjected to a first round of RT-PCR using the HTBI primer set and the Qiagen OneStep RT-PCR kit. The libraries were constructed in a second round of multiplex PCR and then size-selected and purified. Libraries were sequenced paired-end with 100 bp reads on an Illumina HiSeq2000. Turning to the authors' computational methods: SOAPnuke was used to process the raw data, throwing out any read that contained adapters or uncalled bases, had a mean Phred below 15, or lacked an exact constant-primer or identifier match. COPE v1.2.5 was used to merge high-quality paired reads, and clonotypes were defined as unique nucleotide sequences. Clonotypes were aligned to IMGT TRBV, TRBD and TRBJ reference segments using MiTCR v1.1. The analysis included only V-J combinations with a frequency above 0.0001, which together covered more than 99% of the repertoires. The TCS score was defined as the ratio of F50 (clonal expansion) to E x V (chaos), calculated using BLOSUM62-based TCRdist between CDR3 peptides within each V-J. Welch's t-statistics and random forest reduced approximately 520 V-J features to 13, which were used in a naive Bayes classifier (R e1071). The similarity between thyroid and blood repertoires was quantified using the Morisita-Horn index. TCRdb cleaned the public reads at Q25 with fastp, built clones with MiXCR and kept in-frame beta chains. Rows are unified per CDR3 protein, each entry keeping the most common DNA and genes. The V and J calls here are based on TCRdb, not the publication. The sample includes hundreds of thousands of distinct CDR3 sequences, with over 35% observed a single time. Clones ranked in the top ten supply around 9.3% of the sample.

Stable Graves' hyperthyroidism was defined as the absence of progression to ophthalmopathy over 18 months of follow-up. Hyperthyroidism patients were newly diagnosed, with disease duration under 2 months, and aged 18 to 65 years. The study excluded patients with uncontrolled infections, other autoimmune diseases, pregnancy or lactation. Clinical symptoms, serum thyroxine and TRAb, thyroid ultrasound, and orbital computed tomography formed the basis for the diagnoses. PBMCs were separated from 10 ml of fresh peripheral blood using Ficoll-Paque density gradient centrifugation. Trizol reagent was used to extract total RNA, and RNA quality was then checked on an Agilent 2100 Bioanalyzer. The research as a whole found: Most expanded thyroid clonotypes (frequency above 0.001) were also detected in blood, suggesting blood repertoires may reflect thyroid immune responses. In validation, the model predicted progression to ophthalmopathy a median of 6.5 months before onset, with over 60% sensitivity and roughly 73% specificity. No statistical method was used to fix the sample size in advance, and group allocation was not hidden from the investigators. A 13 V-J signature model separated ophthalmopathy from stable hyperthyroidism, with approximately 87% sensitivity and approximately 81% specificity in cross-validation and 80%/75% in testing.

A note on this clonotype: This receptor's antigen is unknown. Per-nucleotide qualities are absent, and no much larger clonotype sits a single base away.

The specimen sequenced was blood. This TCR was sampled from a man aged 18 to 35 with Graves' hyperthyroidism. The rearrangement joined TRBV12-3 or TRBV12-4 to TRBJ1-1; the D gene cannot be resolved reliably. The CDR3 protein: CASSQYTGGPTEAFF. DNA sequence: TGTGCCAGCAGCCAGTATACGGGAGGGCCCACTGAAGCTTTCTTT.